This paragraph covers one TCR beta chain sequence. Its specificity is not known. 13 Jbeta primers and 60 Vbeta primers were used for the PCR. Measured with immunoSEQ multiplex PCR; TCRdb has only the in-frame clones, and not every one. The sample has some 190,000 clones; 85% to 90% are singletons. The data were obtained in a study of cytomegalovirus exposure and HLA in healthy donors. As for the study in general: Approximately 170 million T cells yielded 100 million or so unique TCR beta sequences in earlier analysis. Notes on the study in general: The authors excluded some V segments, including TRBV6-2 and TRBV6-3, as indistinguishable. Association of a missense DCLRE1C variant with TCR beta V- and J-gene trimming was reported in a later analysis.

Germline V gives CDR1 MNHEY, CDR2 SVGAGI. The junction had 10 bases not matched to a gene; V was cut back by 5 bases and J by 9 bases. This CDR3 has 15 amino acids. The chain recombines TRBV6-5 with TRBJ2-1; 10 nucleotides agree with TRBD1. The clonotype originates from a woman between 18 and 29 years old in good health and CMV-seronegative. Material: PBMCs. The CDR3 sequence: CASSQSGTGAFEQFF. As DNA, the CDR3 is TGTGCCAGCAGTCAATCCGGGACAGGGGCGTTTGAGCAGTTCTTC.